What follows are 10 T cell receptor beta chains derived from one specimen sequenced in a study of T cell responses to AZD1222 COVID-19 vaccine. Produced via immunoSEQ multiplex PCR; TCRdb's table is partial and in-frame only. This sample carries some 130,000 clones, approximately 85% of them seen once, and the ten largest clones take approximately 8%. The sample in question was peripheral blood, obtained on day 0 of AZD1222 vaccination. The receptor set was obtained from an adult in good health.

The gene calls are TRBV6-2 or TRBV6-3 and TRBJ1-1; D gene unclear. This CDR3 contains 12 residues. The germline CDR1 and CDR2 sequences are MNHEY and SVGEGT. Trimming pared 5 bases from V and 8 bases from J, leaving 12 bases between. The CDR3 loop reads CASSNGPSEAFF. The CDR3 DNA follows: TGTGCCAGCAGTAACGGACCTTCCGAAGCTTTCTTT.

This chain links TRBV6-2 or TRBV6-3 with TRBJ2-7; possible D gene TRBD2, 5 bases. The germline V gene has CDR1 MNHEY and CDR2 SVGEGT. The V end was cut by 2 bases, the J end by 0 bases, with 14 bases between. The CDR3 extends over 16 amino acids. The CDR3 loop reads CASSYSGSSYSYEQYF. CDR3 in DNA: TGTGCCAGCAGTTACAGCGGCAGCTCTTACTCCTACGAGCAGTACTTC.

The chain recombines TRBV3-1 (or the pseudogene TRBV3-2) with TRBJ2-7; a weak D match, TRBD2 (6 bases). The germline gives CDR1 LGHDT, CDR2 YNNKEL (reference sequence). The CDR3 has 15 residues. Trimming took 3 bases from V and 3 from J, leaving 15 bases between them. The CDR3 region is CASSHGVVSGYEQYF. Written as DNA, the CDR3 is TGTGCCAGCAGCCACGGAGTGGTTAGCGGCTACGAGCAGTACTTC.

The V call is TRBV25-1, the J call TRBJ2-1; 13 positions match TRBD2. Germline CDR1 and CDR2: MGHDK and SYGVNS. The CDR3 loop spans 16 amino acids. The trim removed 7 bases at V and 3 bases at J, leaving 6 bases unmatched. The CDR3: CASNHGTSGNYNEQFF. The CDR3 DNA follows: TGTGCCAGCAACCATGGGACTAGCGGGAACTACAATGAGCAGTTCTTC.

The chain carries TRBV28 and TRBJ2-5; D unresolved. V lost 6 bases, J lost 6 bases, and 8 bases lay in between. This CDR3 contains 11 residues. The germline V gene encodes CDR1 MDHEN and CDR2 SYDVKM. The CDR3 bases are TGTGCCAGCAGCACTTACAAGACCCAGTACTTC. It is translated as CASSTYKTQYF.

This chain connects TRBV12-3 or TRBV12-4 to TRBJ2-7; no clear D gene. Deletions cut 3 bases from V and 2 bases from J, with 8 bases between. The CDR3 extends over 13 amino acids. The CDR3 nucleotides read TGTGCCAGCAGTTTTGGGGTAACCTACGAGCAGTACTTC. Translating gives CASSFGVTYEQYF.

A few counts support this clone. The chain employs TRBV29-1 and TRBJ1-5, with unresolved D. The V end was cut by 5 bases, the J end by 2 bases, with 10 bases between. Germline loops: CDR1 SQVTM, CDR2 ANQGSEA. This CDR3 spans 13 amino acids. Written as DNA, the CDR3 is TGCAGCGTTCGGCTTGATGGCAATCAGCCCCAGCATTTT. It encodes CSVRLDGNQPQHF.

This chain's CDR3 is CASRGGQAVRGSQPQHF. The CDR3 DNA is TGTGCCAGCAGAGGGGGACAGGCCGTTCGGGGGAGTCAGCCCCAGCATTTT. The V call is TRBV28, the J call TRBJ1-5; the match to TRBD1 covers 8 bases. The length of the CDR3 is 17 residues. V lost 6 bases, J lost 6 bases, and 16 bases stayed unmatched. CDR1 MDHEN and CDR2 SYDVKM come from the germline V gene.

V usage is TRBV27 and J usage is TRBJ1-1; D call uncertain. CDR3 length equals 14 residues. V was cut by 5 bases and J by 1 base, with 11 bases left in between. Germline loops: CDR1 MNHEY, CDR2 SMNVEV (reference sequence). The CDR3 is CASSRGVTNTEAFF. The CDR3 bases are TGTGCCAGCAGTCGAGGTGTAACGAACACTGAAGCTTTCTTT.

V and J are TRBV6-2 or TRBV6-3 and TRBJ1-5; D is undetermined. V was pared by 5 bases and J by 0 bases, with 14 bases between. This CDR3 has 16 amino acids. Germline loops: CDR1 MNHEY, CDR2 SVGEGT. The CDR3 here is CASSPSVGGSNQPQHF. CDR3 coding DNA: TGTGCCAGCAGTCCGAGTGTCGGAGGTAGCAATCAGCCCCAGCATTTT.